The clone carrying this T cell receptor (beta chain) has just a few counts. As yet, its antigen is unknown. Only in-frame clones appear in the TCRdb table, and some are missing; sequencing was by immunoSEQ multiplex PCR. The sample consists of a few hundred thousand clones, around 90% of them appearing once. The data belong to a study of cytomegalovirus exposure and HLA in healthy donors. This CDR3 region has 15 residues. Germline-derived CDR1 and CDR2 are LNHDA and SQIVND (reference sequence). Trimming pared 5 bases from V and 2 bases from J, leaving 13 bases between. General study results and limits: Whilst most TCR sequences proved rare, a subset of public TCRs occurred across many donors.

This clonotype was obtained from a woman aged 18-29 years in good health and CMV-seronegative. The rearrangement joins TRBV19 to TRBJ1-5, with D possibly TRBD1 on 6 matching bases. Sequencing input: PBMCs. CDR3 protein: CASSVQGEGNQPQHF. CDR3 bases: TGTGCCAGTAGTGTACAGGGAGAGGGCAATCAGCCCCAGCATTTT.